These T cell receptor beta chains were read from a single sample in a study of T cell responses to AZD1222 COVID-19 vaccine. Method: immunoSEQ multiplex PCR; TCRdb's copy keeps in-frame clones and lacks some. The sample includes 45,000 to 65,000 clones, about nine tenths of them seen just once. The sequencing used peripheral blood, collected 28 days after the second AZD1222 dose. The source is an adult who received the AZD1222 COVID-19 vaccine. Each CDR3 is given with its conserved first and last residue. Each record gives: clone size, J gene, V gene, D gene, CDR3 protein, CDR3 DNA. The D gene is left open where the match is weak. Clone size is given for some rows only: seen once, a few or many times, or a class if the clone is expanded.

>.|TRBJ2-3|TRBV7-3|TRBD2
CASSLDSGRSDTQYF
TGTGCCAGCAGCTTAGATAGCGGGAGGTCAGATACGCAGTATTTT
>.|TRBJ2-5|TRBV25-1|.
CASSSWGLQTQYF
TGTGCCAGCAGTTCTTGGGGGTTACAGACCCAGTACTTC
>.|TRBJ1-1|TRBV5-1|.
CASSFGGGNTEAFF
TGCGCCAGCAGCTTCGGGGGAGGGAACACTGAAGCTTTCTTT
>.|TRBJ1-3|TRBV15|.
CATSRATGSGNTIYF
TGTGCCACCAGCAGAGCAACAGGGTCTGGAAACACCATATATTTT
>.|TRBJ2-5|TRBV19|TRBD2
CASSLTGGPGETQYF
TGTGCCAGTAGTCTAACGGGAGGGCCGGGTGAGACCCAGTACTTC
>.|TRBJ2-7|TRBV5-5|.
CASSLEQGGSYEQYF
TGTGCCAGCAGCTTGGAACAGGGGGGGTCCTACGAGCAGTACTTC
>few|TRBJ2-5|TRBV9|TRBD2
CASSVAPSGGMGQETQYF
TGTGCCAGCAGCGTAGCGCCTAGCGGGGGGATGGGGCAAGAGACCCAGTACTTC
>.|TRBJ2-2|TRBV5-1|TRBD1
CASSLRPGTGDGGELFF
TGCGCCAGCAGCTTGAGACCGGGGACAGGGGACGGCGGGGAGCTGTTTTTT
>.|TRBJ1-3|TRBV6-6|.
CASSYSKGGNTIYF
TGTGCCAGCAGTTACTCGAAGGGGGGAAACACCATATATTTT
>.|TRBJ2-3|TRBV28|TRBD2
CASGRGTSGRTDTQYF
TGTGCCAGCGGACGGGGGACTAGCGGGAGAACAGATACGCAGTATTTT
>.|TRBJ2-1|TRBV5-4|TRBD1
CASVPRGRAVHEQFF
TGTGCCAGCGTACCCAGGGGGCGCGCGGTTCATGAGCAGTTCTTC
>.|TRBJ2-2|TRBV7-9|TRBD2
CATRSQREGRSELFF
TGTGCCACGCGCTCTCAGAGGGAGGGCCGTTCGGAGCTGTTTTTT
>once|TRBJ1-1|TRBV10-2|.
CASSDAGENTEAFF
TGCGCCAGCAGTGACGCCGGGGAAAACACTGAAGCTTTCTTT
>.|TRBJ2-7|TRBV28|TRBD1
CASSPPLGQAVGEQYF
TGTGCCAGCAGTCCCCCCCTGGGACAGGCGGTCGGCGAGCAGTACTTC
>.|TRBJ1-2|TRBV27|.
CASSLGRMDYGYTF
TGTGCCAGCAGTCTCGGACGGATGGACTATGGCTACACCTTC
>.|TRBJ2-2|TRBV30|.
CAWSRSAVNTGELFF
TGTGCCTGGAGTCGGTCAGCAGTCAACACCGGGGAGCTGTTTTTT
>.|TRBJ1-1|TRBV24-1|TRBD1
CATSDRQGSKRNTEAFF
TGTGCCACCAGTGATAGACAGGGGTCCAAAAGAAACACTGAAGCTTTCTTT
>.|TRBJ1-5|TRBV5-1|TRBD1
CASSPGTGAPGQPQHF
TGCGCCAGCAGCCCCGGGACAGGGGCCCCCGGGCAGCCCCAGCATTTT